The rows below give T cell receptor beta chains drawn from one sample of a study of CD8 T cells in ankylosing spondylitis. TCRdb passed the 5' RACE reads through MiXCR, listing each CDR3 protein once. The top ten hold 4% to 5.5% of the sample, which has some 220,000 distinct CDR3 sequences, roughly 8.2% seen once. The sample taken for sequencing was blood, either unsorted or a sorted T cell fraction (not recorded which). These receptor sequences come from a female donor with ankylosing spondylitis or in good health (not recorded which). CDR3s include the opening cysteine and the closing phenylalanine or tryptophan. D genes are given only for firm matches. The size of a clone is reported for some rows only, either as once, few or many, or as a class for expanded clones.

>TRBV19|NA|TRBJ2-2|many
CASSMFGQNTGELFF
TGTGCCAGTAGTATGTTTGGCCAAAACACCGGGGAGCTGTTTTTT
>TRBV5-4|TRBD1|TRBJ2-2|many
CASSARQGRGELFF
TGTGCCAGCAGCGCACGACAGGGCCGAGGGGAGCTGTTTTTT
>TRBV29-1|TRBD2|TRBJ2-7|many
CSVEIAGTYEQYF
TGCAGCGTTGAAATAGCGGGAACCTACGAGCAGTACTTC
>TRBV5-1|TRBD2|TRBJ2-5|many
CASSWTSSETQYF
TGCGCCAGCAGCTGGACTAGCTCAGAGACCCAGTACTTC
>TRBV5-1|NA|TRBJ2-6|many
CASSSTLAGANVLTF
TGCGCCAGCAGCTCTACGCTCGCTGGGGCCAACGTCCTGACTTTC
>TRBV7-8|TRBD2|TRBJ2-3|few
CASSHLLAGGRGSSTDTQYF
TGTGCCAGCAGCCACCTACTAGCGGGAGGGCGCGGCTCGAGCACAGATACGCAGTATTTT
>TRBV5-1|NA|TRBJ1-2|many
CASSLGGNSVNYGYTF
TGCGCCAGCAGCTTGGGGGGGAACTCGGTGAACTATGGCTACACCTTC
>TRBV29-1|TRBD2|TRBJ2-3|many
CSVLYVAGGSTDTQYF
TGCAGCGTTCTGTACGTGGCGGGAGGATCCACAGATACGCAGTATTTT
>TRBV6-6|NA|TRBJ2-7|NA
CASSRDHSYEQYF
TGTGCCAGCAGCCGGGACCACTCCTACGAGCAGTACTTC
>TRBV18|TRBD1|TRBJ1-1|NA
CASSPALTGHTEAFF
TGTGCCAGCTCACCTGCTTTGACAGGGCACACTGAAGCTTTCTTT
>TRBV5-1|NA|TRBJ2-1|many
CASSLEPKSGEQFF
TGCGCCAGCAGCTTGGAACCCAAAAGTGGTGAGCAGTTCTTC
>TRBV7-8|NA|TRBJ2-5|many
CASTPDTPNVETQYF
TGTGCCAGCACCCCGGACACCCCGAACGTAGAGACCCAGTACTTC
>TRBV10-3|NA|TRBJ2-1|many
CAISPPTSTEQFF
TGTGCCATCAGCCCTCCTACTAGCACTGAGCAGTTCTTC
>TRBV7-8|TRBD2|TRBJ2-1|few
CASSKTSGNPNEQFF
TGTGCCAGCAGCAAGACTAGCGGGAACCCCAATGAGCAGTTCTTC
>TRBV7-8|NA|TRBJ2-3|many
CASSLAPGGLPSTDTQYF
TGTGCCAGCAGCTTAGCTCCCGGCGGACTCCCTAGCACAGATACGCAGTATTTT
>TRBV4-2|NA|TRBJ2-1|many
CASSHSVSYNEQFF
TGTGCCAGCAGCCACAGTGTCTCCTACAATGAGCAGTTCTTC
>TRBV4-3|TRBD2|TRBJ2-1|many
CASSQAPGLPEQFF
TGCGCCAGCAGCCAAGCCCCGGGACTACCTGAGCAGTTCTTC
>TRBV29-1|TRBD1|TRBJ2-5|many
CSVGQGAQKTQYF
TGCAGCGTGGGTCAGGGGGCGCAGAAGACCCAGTACTTC
>TRBV18|TRBD1|TRBJ2-5|few
CASSPARDRGETQYF
TGTGCCAGCTCACCAGCCCGGGACAGGGGGGAGACCCAGTACTTC
>TRBV3-1|NA|TRBJ2-4|many
CASSFRVLAKNIQYF
TGTGCCAGCAGCTTCAGGGTGCTAGCCAAAAACATTCAGTACTTC
>TRBV5-4|NA|TRBJ2-3|NA
CASSLGTNLIRQYF
TGTGCCAGCAGCTTGGGGACTAACCTCATACGCCAGTATTTT
>TRBV20-1|NA|TRBJ1-5|many
CSARSSGGLNQPQHF
TGCAGTGCTAGGTCATCGGGGGGGCTGAATCAGCCCCAGCATTTT
>TRBV28|NA|TRBJ2-7|many
CASSLTETSSYEQYF
TGTGCCAGCAGTTTGACAGAGACGAGCTCCTACGAGCAGTACTTC
>TRBV10-3|TRBD2|TRBJ2-7|many
CAISSSLAGGIYEQYF
TGTGCCATCAGTTCTAGTCTAGCGGGAGGGATCTACGAGCAGTACTTC
>TRBV3-1|TRBD2|TRBJ2-1|few
CASSPPSGIGEQFF
TGTGCCAGCAGCCCCCCTAGCGGGATCGGTGAGCAGTTCTTC
>TRBV5-1|TRBD2|TRBJ2-7|many
CASSPRLAGDYEQYF
TGCGCCAGCAGCCCGCGACTAGCGGGGGACTACGAGCAGTACTTC
>TRBV24-1|TRBD2|TRBJ2-1|many
CATSPALAGGIEQFF
TGTGCCACCAGCCCCGCTCTAGCGGGGGGGATTGAGCAGTTCTTC
>TRBV7-9|NA|TRBJ2-5|many
CASSLVWVFQETQYF
TGTGCCAGCAGCTTAGTTTGGGTGTTCCAAGAGACCCAGTACTTC
>TRBV12-3/TRBV12-4|NA|TRBJ2-3|many
CASSPGVNTDTQYF
TGTGCCAGCAGCCCAGGGGTGAACACAGATACGCAGTATTTT
>TRBV11-2|NA|TRBJ1-4|many
CASSLDPTAVEKLFF
TGTGCCAGCAGCTTAGACCCGACAGCGGTGGAAAAACTGTTTTTT
>TRBV29-1|NA|TRBJ2-1|many
CSDRPDNEQFF
TGCAGCGACCGGCCGGACAATGAGCAGTTCTTC
>TRBV15|NA|TRBJ2-1|NA
CAVLGESSNEQFF
TGTGCGGTCTTGGGGGAGAGTAGCAATGAGCAGTTCTTC
>TRBV5-1|TRBD1|TRBJ2-7|many
CASSSDREFYEQYF
TGCGCCAGCAGCTCGGACAGGGAATTCTACGAGCAGTACTTC
>TRBV20-1|NA|TRBJ2-2|many
CSVEGNTGELFF
TGCAGTGTTGAGGGAAACACCGGGGAGCTGTTTTTT
>TRBV7-8|TRBD2|TRBJ2-1|many
CASSLRTSGRAVYNEQFF
TGTGCCAGCAGCTTGAGGACTAGCGGGAGGGCTGTCTACAATGAGCAGTTCTTC
>TRBV12-3/TRBV12-4|NA|TRBJ2-2|many
CASSSQGTGELFF
TGTGCCAGCAGTTCGCAGGGGACCGGGGAGCTGTTTTTT
>TRBV7-9|NA|TRBJ1-1|many
CASSPRGGRLNTEAFF
TGTGCCAGCAGCCCAAGGGGGGGCCGTTTGAACACTGAAGCTTTCTTT
>TRBV7-2|NA|TRBJ2-1|NA
CASNLGPTSSYNEQFF
TGTGCCAGCAACCTTGGACCTACAAGCTCCTACAATGAGCAGTTCTTC
>TRBV6-2/TRBV6-3|NA|TRBJ2-3|many
CASTPLSGADTQYF
TGTGCCAGCACCCCTCTCTCTGGCGCGGATACGCAGTATTTT
>TRBV4-3|TRBD1|TRBJ1-2|many
CASSQAGTGFVYGYTF
TGCGCCAGCAGCCAGGCCGGGACAGGGTTTGTCTATGGCTACACCTTC
>TRBV7-8|NA|TRBJ2-1|many
CASSPRYGAQEQFF
TGTGCCAGCAGCCCCCGCTACGGGGCACAAGAGCAGTTCTTC
>TRBV3-1|NA|TRBJ2-7|many
CASSQWNEQYF
TGTGCCAGCAGCCAATGGAACGAGCAGTACTTC
>TRBV5-5|TRBD1|TRBJ1-1|NA
CANSLGASDRVAFF
TGTGCCAACAGCTTAGGGGCGTCGGACAGGGTGGCTTTCTTT
>TRBV28|NA|TRBJ1-6|many
CASSRRALTSSYNSPLHF
TGTGCCAGCAGTCGACGGGCCCTCACCAGCTCCTATAATTCACCCCTCCACTTT
>TRBV7-2|TRBD2|TRBJ2-2|many
CASSLALGGSRGELFF
TGTGCCAGCAGCTTAGCGCTTGGCGGGAGCAGGGGGGAGCTGTTTTTT
>TRBV25-1|NA|TRBJ2-3|many
CASSTSLPRPDTQYF
TGTGCCAGCAGCACCTCCCTACCCCGTCCAGATACGCAGTATTTT
>TRBV18|NA|TRBJ1-4|NA
CASSPINEKLFF
TGTGCCAGCTCACCAATCAATGAAAAACTGTTTTTT
>TRBV18|TRBD2|TRBJ2-7|many
CASRGSSGRSGEQYF
TGTGCCAGCCGGGGGTCAAGCGGGAGAAGTGGCGAGCAGTACTTC
>TRBV12-3/TRBV12-4|NA|TRBJ2-2|many
CATPGSYTGELFF
TGTGCCACCCCGGGTAGCTACACCGGGGAGCTGTTTTTT
>TRBV5-1|NA|TRBJ1-5|NA
CASSLDPGRDQPQHF
TGCGCCAGCAGCTTGGATCCGGGAAGGGATCAGCCCCAGCATTTT
>TRBV7-2|NA|TRBJ1-3|few
CASSWKANPSGNTIYF
TGTGCCAGCAGCTGGAAGGCGAATCCCTCTGGAAACACCATATATTTT
>TRBV5-6|NA|TRBJ2-7|many
CASSLAPSYEQYF
TGTGCCAGCAGCTTGGCGCCCTCCTACGAGCAGTACTTC
>TRBV7-9|NA|TRBJ2-3|NA
CASSFTGQRETDTQYF
TGTGCCAGCAGCTTCACGGGACAGCGGGAAACAGATACGCAGTATTTT
>TRBV9|NA|TRBJ1-3|many
CASSVEGSTGNTIYF
TGTGCCAGCAGCGTTGAGGGATCGACTGGAAACACCATATATTTT
>TRBV20-1|TRBD1|TRBJ2-1|many
CSAHPPGQGLGEQFF
TGCAGTGCTCATCCTCCGGGACAGGGTCTAGGGGAGCAGTTCTTC
>TRBV4-3|NA|TRBJ2-7|many
CASSQEAAGRGYEQYF
TGCGCCAGCAGCCAAGAGGCAGCGGGCAGGGGGTACGAGCAGTACTTC
>TRBV7-2|NA|TRBJ2-7|NA
CASSSDSTYEQYF
TGTGCCAGCAGCTCCGACAGTACCTACGAGCAGTACTTC
>TRBV7-9|TRBD1|TRBJ2-7|NA
CASSSRQGLRYF
TGTGCCAGCAGCTCCCGACAGGGTTTGCGTTACTTC
>TRBV7-8|NA|TRBJ2-1|many
CASSFEGSSYNEQFF
TGTGCCAGCAGCTTCGAGGGGAGCTCCTACAATGAGCAGTTCTTC